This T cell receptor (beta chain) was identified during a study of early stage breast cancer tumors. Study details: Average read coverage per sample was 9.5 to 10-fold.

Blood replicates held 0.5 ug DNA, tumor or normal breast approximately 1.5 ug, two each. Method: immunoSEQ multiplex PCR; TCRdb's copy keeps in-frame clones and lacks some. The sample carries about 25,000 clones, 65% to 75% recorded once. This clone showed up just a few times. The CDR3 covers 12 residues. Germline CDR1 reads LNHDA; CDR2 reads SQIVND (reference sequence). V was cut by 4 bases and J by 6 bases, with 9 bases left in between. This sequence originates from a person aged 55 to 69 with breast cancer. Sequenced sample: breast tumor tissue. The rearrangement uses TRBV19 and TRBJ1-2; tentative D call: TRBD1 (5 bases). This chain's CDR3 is CASSRQGDGYTF. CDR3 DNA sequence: TGTGCCAGTAGTAGGCAGGGTGATGGCTACACCTTC.